This note documents a single TCR beta chain sequence. A much larger clone lies a single base off, so this may be a read error. The library came from three nested PCR rounds adapted from ARM-PCR protocols. TCRdb processed the multiplex PCR reads anew with MiXCR; each CDR3 protein has one entry. The sample lists more than 95,000 distinct CDR3 sequences, 66% occurring once. The sample comes from a study of tumor and adjacent non-tumor tissue in lung cancer. Study as a whole: Aged about 31 to 80 years, patients included nine to eleven men and 4 to 6 women with stage I to III disease.

This sample's RNA came from whole unsorted tissue. CDR1 and CDR2 (germline): MNHEY, SVGAGI. V lost 6 bases to trimming and J lost 5 bases; unmatched junction nucleotides: 7. The CDR3 loop spans 15 amino acids. The sequenced material came from lung tumor tissue. The chain uses TRBV6-5 and TRBJ1-6, with 7 bases aligning to TRBD1. The sequence was collected from a man younger than 40 with non-small cell lung cancer. DNA for the CDR3: TGTGCCAGCAGCCGAACTGACAGGGATAATTCACCCCTCCACTTT. Translating it yields CASSRTDRDNSPLHF.